This T cell receptor (beta chain) derives from a study of blood T cell repertoires in COVID-19. Only in-frame clones appear in the TCRdb table, and some are missing; sequencing was by immunoSEQ multiplex PCR. The sample yields 200,000 or so clones, under 90% seen once. Everyone who took part was roughly 18 to 95 years old, and they came from fewer than 25 US areas. Germline V CDR1 and CDR2: MNHNS, SASEGT. The CDR3 length is 15 residues. The junction had 2 bases not matched to a gene; V was cut back by 0 bases and J by 6 bases. The sequence derives from a woman in her forties or fifties who had been exposed to COVID-19. The sequenced sample consisted of PBMCs or T cells enriched from blood (not recorded which). The J gene is TRBJ1-2, the V gene TRBV6-1, with 12 bases aligning to TRBD1. CDR3 bases: TGTGCCAGCAGTGAAGCGGGACAGGGGGCGGATGGCTACACCTTC. Translating it yields CASSEAGQGADGYTF.